This TCR beta chain was sequenced in a study of shared clonotypes between healthy human individuals. The CDR3 extends over 16 amino acids. V was cut by 0 bases and J by 0 bases, with 11 bases left in between. CDR1 SGHRS and CDR2 YFSETQ come from the germline V gene. At the deep level, the assay was run. Sequencing used immunoSEQ multiplex PCR; TCRdb keeps in-frame clones, though not all of them. Of over a million clones listed, 95% to 97% are singletons. The TCR comes from a man between 25 and 39 years old in good health. The rearrangement joins TRBV5-1 to TRBJ2-3; D is possibly TRBD2 (5 bases). Sequencing input: naive CD4+ T cells sorted from blood. The sample's subset: CD45RA+ positively selected. CDR3 region: CASSLGLSGSTDTQYF. The CDR3 DNA is TGCGCCAGCAGCTTGGGTCTGAGCGGAAGCACAGATACGCAGTATTTT.